This T cell receptor (beta chain) derives from a study of early T cells in non-severe SARS-CoV-2 infection. Whole-study context: The chains were unpaired, and the sequenced material was bulk RNA from unsorted whole blood.

TCRdb re-called the 5' RACE reads with MiXCR, one entry per CDR3 protein. The table lists just under 90,000 distinct CDR3 sequences, around 14% of them singletons. Deletions cut 5 bases from V and 5 bases from J, with 12 bases between. CDR1 LNHDA and CDR2 SQIVND come from the germline V gene (reference sequence). The CDR3 loop spans 14 amino acids. This clonotype was seen a few times. Sequencing was performed on whole blood. This chain connects TRBV19 to TRBJ2-2; the D gene is possibly TRBD1 (6 bases). The sequence derives from an adult who was a healthcare worker with PCR-confirmed SARS-CoV-2 infection or an uninfected control (not recorded which). The CDR3 DNA sequence: TGTGCCAGTAGTCCGAGGACAGCAACCGGGGAGCTGTTTTTT. Its translation is CASSPRTATGELFF.